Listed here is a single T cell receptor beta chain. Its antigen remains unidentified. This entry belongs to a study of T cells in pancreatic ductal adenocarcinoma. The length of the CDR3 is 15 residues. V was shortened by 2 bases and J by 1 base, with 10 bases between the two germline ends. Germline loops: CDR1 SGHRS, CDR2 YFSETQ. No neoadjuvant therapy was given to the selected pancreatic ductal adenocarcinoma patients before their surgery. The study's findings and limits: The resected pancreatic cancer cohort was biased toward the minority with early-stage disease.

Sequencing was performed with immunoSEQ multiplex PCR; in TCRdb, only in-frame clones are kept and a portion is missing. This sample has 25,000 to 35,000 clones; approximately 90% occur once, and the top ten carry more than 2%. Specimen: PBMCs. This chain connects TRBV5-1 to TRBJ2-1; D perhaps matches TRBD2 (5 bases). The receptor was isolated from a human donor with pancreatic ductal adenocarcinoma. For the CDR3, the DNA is TGCGCCAGCAGCTTCCTTAGCGAATCCTACAATGAGCAGTTCTTC. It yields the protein CASSFLSESYNEQFF.